This T cell receptor (beta chain) appears in the sequencing data of a study of blood T cell repertoires in COVID-19. Study-level background: The cDNA or gDNA used as material had been derived from T cells, B-cell-depleted T cells, or PBMCs.

This study enrolled people aged about 18 to 95 from roughly 22 US geographic areas. Before being deemed recovered, Cohort 3 donors had two negative PCRs, clearance, or symptom resolution. Deletions cut 0 bases from V and 5 bases from J, with 9 bases between. CDR1 and CDR2 from the germline V gene are SGDLS and YYNGEE. This CDR3 is 14 amino acids long. Original methodology: The assay estimated nucleated cells by amplifying reference gene primers. This table comes from immunoSEQ multiplex PCR, and its TCRdb copy is limited to in-frame clones, with some not included. V and J calls and clone size are those listed in that table; D and trimming were worked out from the DNA. The sample consists of about half a million clones, 70% to 90% of them appearing once.

J is TRBJ2-1 and V is TRBV9; the D is unclear. Input material: PBMCs or T cells enriched from blood (not recorded which). This TCR derives from a woman aged 55-75 years who had recovered from COVID-19. The CDR3: CASSVDTRDNEQFF. CDR3 bases: TGTGCCAGCAGCGTAGATACTCGTGACAATGAGCAGTTCTTC.